The 30 T cell receptor beta chains below come from one sample, sequenced in a study of blood T cell repertoires in COVID-19. Profiling relied on immunoSEQ multiplex PCR, and the TCRdb table lists in-frame clones only, not all of them. This table has fewer than 300,000 clones, 82% appearing once. Sequencing was done on a sample of PBMCs or T cells enriched from blood (not recorded which). Every receptor here comes from a man aged 35 to 55 who had been exposed to COVID-19.

This rearrangement joins TRBV5-1 to TRBJ1-3, with D possibly being TRBD1 (5 bases). The CDR3 covers 18 residues. V shed 3 bases and J shed 0 bases, with 19 bases lying between them. Germline lookup yields CDR1 SGHRS and CDR2 YFSETQ. This chain's CDR3 is CASSWGRVDRRSGNTIYF. The CDR3 DNA reads TGCGCCAGCAGCTGGGGAAGAGTAGACAGACGCTCTGGAAACACCATATATTTT.

This chain links TRBV20-1 with TRBJ2-1; the D is unclear. Germline V gene sequence: CDR1 DFQATT, CDR2 SNEGSKA (reference sequence). The CDR3 spans 15 residues. Trimming took 3 bases from V and 8 from J, leaving 20 bases between them. The CDR3 is CSASPIPAGHDEQFF. CDR3 bases: TGCAGTGCTAGTCCTATTCCCGCAGGTCACGATGAGCAGTTCTTC.

This rearrangement joins TRBV24-1 to TRBJ2-6, with a tentative D call TRBD2 (6 bases). V dropped 5 bases and J dropped 2 bases, with 15 bases sitting between them. Germline CDR1 and CDR2: KGHDR and SFDVKD. The CDR3 runs 17 residues. CDR3: CATSARQGTAGANVLTF. For the CDR3, the DNA is TGTGCCACCAGTGCCCGCCAAGGGACTGCTGGGGCCAACGTCCTGACTTTC.

The chain joins TRBV19 to TRBJ1-5; D unclear. The CDR3 runs 13 residues. The V and J ends lost 4 bases and 2 bases respectively, with 6 bases between them. Germline CDR1 reads LNHDA; CDR2 reads SQIVND (reference sequence). The CDR3 loop reads CASSKSGNQPQHF. The CDR3 region has the DNA TGTGCCAGTAGTAAATCAGGCAATCAGCCCCAGCATTTT.

This rearrangement joins TRBV10-2 to TRBJ2-6; 8 positions agree with TRBD2. CDR1 WSHSY and CDR2 SAAADI come from the germline V gene. The J segment lost 2 bases and the V segment lost 4 bases, leaving 4 bases of the junction unmatched. The CDR3 loop spans 16 amino acids. This CDR3 reads CASSGGSGTGANVLTF. CDR3 coding DNA: TGCGCCAGCAGTGGCGGTAGCGGGACTGGGGCCAACGTCCTGACTTTC.

J is TRBJ2-3 and V is TRBV18, with D unclear. CDR3 length: 14 residues. Trimming shortened V by 4 bases and J by 3 bases, and 11 bases separated the two germline ends. CDR1 is KGHSH and CDR2 is LQKENI in the germline V gene. Here the CDR3 reads CASSRQEMTDTQYF. In DNA, the CDR3 is TGTGCCAGCTCACGTCAGGAAATGACAGATACGCAGTATTTT. The full variable domain, with the rest looked up from reference TRBV18 and TRBJ2-3, is NAGVMQNPRHLVRRRGQEARLRCSPMKGHSHVYWYRQLPEEGLKFMVYLQKENIIDESGMPKERFSAEFPKEGPSILRIQQVVRGDSAAYFCASSRQEMTDTQYFGPGTRLTVL.

This clone has more than one count but fewer than ten. CDR3 loop: CASSLNAGTYEQYF. The CDR3 DNA is TGTGCCAGCAGCTTAAATGCAGGGACCTACGAGCAGTACTTC. This chain links TRBV7-3 with TRBJ2-7, with D perhaps TRBD1 (5 bases). The CDR3 totals 14 residues. Per germline, CDR1 SGHTA and CDR2 FQGTGA. The V end lost 1 base, the J end lost 2 bases, and 9 bases lay between the germline ends.

This chain joins TRBV5-1 and TRBJ1-2, with D possibly TRBD1 on 5 matching bases. The CDR3 totals 15 residues. Trimming pared 4 bases from V and 3 bases from J, leaving 16 bases between. Germline V gene lookup returns CDR1 SGHRS and CDR2 YFSETQ. CDR3 amino acids: CASSPGGVKDYGYTF. CDR3 bases: TGCGCCAGCAGCCCGGGGGGTGTCAAAGACTATGGCTACACCTTC.

The chain uses TRBV3-1 (or the pseudogene TRBV3-2) and TRBJ2-3, with TRBD1 matching 7 bases. The CDR3 totals 15 residues. V shed 6 bases and J 2 bases; nucleotides not matched to a gene: 8. From germline, CDR1 is LGHDT and CDR2 YNNKEL (reference sequence). The CDR3 region is CASSQTGTDTDTQYF. DNA of the CDR3: TGTGCCAGCAGTCAAACCGGGACAGACACAGATACGCAGTATTTT.

This chain uses TRBV24-1 with TRBJ1-3; 8 positions match TRBD1. Germline V gene data show CDR1 as KGHDR and CDR2 as SFDVKD. CDR3 size: 19 residues. With 8 bases clipped from V and 0 bases from J, the junction kept 17 bases outside the gene matches. CDR3 nucleotides: TGTGCCACCAACTCGACAGGGGAAAAAGAACCAAACTCTGGAAACACCATATATTTT. As protein: CATNSTGEKEPNSGNTIYF.

The V call is TRBV30, the J call TRBJ2-5, with 9 bases that match TRBD1. Germline trimming cut 3 bases from V and 2 bases from J; bases unmatched to any gene: 7. The CDR3 is made up of 15 amino acids. Germline CDR1 reads GTSNPN; CDR2 reads SVGIG (reference sequence). CDR3 residues: CAWRAGQGPQETQYF. DNA for the CDR3: TGTGCCTGGAGGGCTGGACAGGGGCCACAAGAGACCCAGTACTTC.

The chain carries TRBV10-3 and TRBJ2-1; 7 bases align to TRBD2. V dropped 6 bases and J dropped 8; count of bases not matched to a gene: 16. The CDR3 length is 16 residues. CDR1 is ENHRY, CDR2 SYGVKD, per germline. Here the CDR3 DNA reads TGTGCCATCAGCCAGGGTAGGACTAGTATCACTGATGAGCAGTTCTTC. This gives the protein CAISQGRTSITDEQFF.

As regards this clone: This specimen includes other DNA sequences encoding the same CDR3. CDR3 in DNA: TGTGCCAGCAGCCGCCTAGCTTCAGATACGCAGTATTTT. Its protein product is CASSRLASDTQYF. The chain links TRBV3-1 (or the pseudogene TRBV3-2) to TRBJ2-3; TRBD2 is a possible D gene (5 bases). V lost 4 bases to trimming and J lost 4 bases, with 9 bases between them. The germline CDR1 and CDR2 sequences are LGHDT and YNNKEL (reference sequence). The CDR3 is made up of 13 amino acids.

The chain employs TRBV29-1 and TRBJ1-2, with D possibly matching TRBD1 (5 bases). The germline V gene encodes CDR1 SQVTM and CDR2 ANQGSEA. The length of the CDR3 is 13 residues. The germline V and J ends were trimmed by 6 bases and 2 bases, with 13 bases remaining between them. CDR3 loop: CSVLRQNNYGYTF. The CDR3 region has the DNA TGCAGCGTACTCCGACAGAACAACTATGGCTACACCTTC.

The genes are TRBV13 and TRBJ2-5; unclear D gene. V dropped 1 base and J dropped 5 bases, with 11 bases sitting between them. This CDR3 contains 14 residues. The germline CDR1 and CDR2 sequences are PRHDT and FYEKMQ (reference sequence). This CDR3 is CASSLAARVETQYF. The CDR3 DNA reads TGTGCCAGCAGCTTAGCGGCCCGGGTGGAGACCCAGTACTTC.

The rearrangement joins TRBV5-1 to TRBJ1-1; D may be TRBD1 (5 bases). CDR3 length: 14 residues. Trimming took 1 base from V and 4 from J, leaving 11 bases between them. Germline values: CDR1 SGHRS, CDR2 YFSETQ. Here the CDR3 reads CASSLWGVGTEAFF. The CDR3 coding sequence is TGCGCCAGCAGCTTGTGGGGGGTCGGCACTGAAGCTTTCTTT.

Here the CDR3 DNA reads TGCGCCAGCAGCTCCTACGACAGGAAGGAGACCCAGTACTTC. Its protein is CASSSYDRKETQYF. This chain links TRBV5-1 with TRBJ2-5, with D perhaps matching TRBD1 (6 bases). The CDR3 is 14 residues long. Germline CDR1 SGHRS, CDR2 YFSETQ. The V end was cut by 3 bases, the J end by 5 bases, with 14 bases between. Using reference TRBV5-1 and TRBJ2-5 for the parts outside the CDR3, the full variable domain is KAGVTQTPRYLIKTRGQQVTLSCSPISGHRSVSWYQQTPGQGLQFLFEYFSETQRNKGNFPGRFSGRQFSNSRSEMNVSTLELGDSALYLCASSSYDRKETQYFGPGTRLLVL.

The CDR3 DNA reads as TGTGCCTGGAGTGTAGCGGGGGCAGATACGCAGTATTTT. It specifies CAWSVAGADTQYF. The V and J genes are TRBV30 and TRBJ2-3; the match to TRBD2 covers 8 bases. The CDR3 covers 13 residues. Germline V gene lookup returns CDR1 GTSNPN and CDR2 SVGIG (reference sequence). V trimming: 0 bases; J trimming: 4 bases; junction bases outside the gene matches: 0.

The chain is built from TRBV6-1 and TRBJ2-7, with 7 bases identical to TRBD2. The length of the CDR3 is 16 residues. Germline V lookup: CDR1 MNHNS, CDR2 SASEGT. Trimming at V came to 3 bases and at J to 3 bases, leaving 11 bases not matched to a gene. The CDR3 sequence is CASSDQGAGSHYEQYF. In nucleotides, the CDR3 is TGTGCCAGCAGTGACCAGGGAGCGGGAAGCCACTACGAGCAGTACTTC.

The rearrangement links TRBV27 to TRBJ1-1, with D maybe TRBD1 (5 bases). The length of the CDR3 is 14 residues. Germline V gives CDR1 MNHEY, CDR2 SMNVEV (reference sequence). Trimming took off 2 bases at V and 8 bases at J, with 15 bases between the two ends. CDR3 protein: CASSLLERGSEAFF. The CDR3 nucleotides are TGTGCCAGCAGTTTACTCGAGCGGGGCTCGGAAGCTTTCTTT.

This clone was recorded only once. The gene calls are TRBV21-1 and TRBJ2-7; the table's D call of TRBD1 was not tested on the DNA. TRBV21-1 is a recognized pseudogene. CDR3 size: 18 residues. CDR3 nucleotides: TGTGCCAGCAGCAAAGCGATGGGGACAGGGGGCCCTCCCTACGAGCAGTACTTC. It yields the protein CASSKAMGTGGPPYEQYF.

This clone was seen many times. This chain joins TRBV14 and TRBJ2-1; 13 positions agree with TRBD2. V lost 4 bases and J lost 8; bases outside the gene matches: 5. The CDR3 is made up of 15 amino acids. Germline CDR1 reads SGHDN; CDR2 reads FVKESK. The CDR3: CASSLGLAGVDEQFF. The CDR3 coding sequence is TGTGCCAGCAGCCTAGGACTAGCGGGAGTTGATGAGCAGTTCTTC. Filled out from reference TRBV14 and TRBJ2-1, the complete variable domain reads EAGVTQFPSHSVIEKGQTVTLRCDPISGHDNLYWYRRVMGKEIKFLLHFVKESKQDESGMPNNRFLAERTGGTYSTLKVQPAELEDSGVYFCASSLGLAGVDEQFFGPGTRLTVL.

The rearrangement uses TRBV29-1 and TRBJ1-1; D gene unclear. CDR1 and CDR2 (germline): SQVTM, ANQGSEA. There are 10 residues in the CDR3. Trimming took off 4 bases at V and 3 bases at J, with 3 bases between the two ends. The CDR3 loop is CSVGDTEAFF. DNA for the CDR3: TGCAGCGTTGGAGACACTGAAGCTTTCTTT.

This chain links TRBV6-5 with TRBJ2-7; no firm D call. Germline V gives CDR1 MNHEY, CDR2 SVGAGI. CDR3 length: 14 residues. The ends were cut back, 0 bases at V and 3 bases at J, with 9 bases in the middle. The CDR3 here is CASSYSLGFYEQYF. The CDR3, as DNA: TGTGCCAGCAGTTACTCGCTAGGCTTCTACGAGCAGTACTTC.

V gene TRBV9 combines with J gene TRBJ2-7, with D possibly being TRBD2 (6 bases). CDR3 length equals 15 residues. The V gene's germline CDR1 is SGDLS and CDR2 YYNGEE. With 4 bases removed from V and 4 bases from J, the gap between germline ends came to 18 bases. CDR3 residues: CASSPRGARGYEQYF. The CDR3 coding sequence is TGTGCCAGCAGCCCCCGCGGGGCGAGGGGATACGAGCAGTACTTC.

The chain has TRBV7-9 and TRBJ1-2; 9 nucleotides agree with TRBD1. Looked up from germline, CDR1 is SEHNR and CDR2 is FQNEAQ (reference sequence). The J segment lost 8 bases and the V segment lost 5 bases, leaving 9 bases of the junction unmatched. The CDR3 length is 14 residues. The DNA of the CDR3 is TGTGCCAGCAGCCGAACACAGGGGGCGATGGGCTACACCTTC. This encodes CASSRTQGAMGYTF.

J is TRBJ2-3 and V is TRBV25-1, with D possibly matching TRBD1 (7 bases). With 7 bases removed from V and 1 base from J, the gap between germline ends came to 15 bases. The CDR3 is 15 residues long. Germline V gene lookup returns CDR1 MGHDK and CDR2 SYGVNS. The CDR3 nucleotides are TGTGCCAGCACCCGGAGGGGGCTTGGCACAGATACGCAGTATTTT. Translating it yields CASTRRGLGTDTQYF.

The rearrangement uses TRBV7-2 and TRBJ1-1, with TRBD1 identical over 7 bases. CDR1 SGHTA and CDR2 FQGNSA come from the germline V gene. V lost 1 base and J lost 4; bases outside the gene matches: 9. The CDR3 is made up of 16 amino acids. CDR3: CASSLGADRVGTEAFF. CDR3 bases: TGTGCCAGCAGCTTAGGGGCCGACAGGGTCGGCACTGAAGCTTTCTTT.

This clone was detected a few times. This chain uses TRBV27 with TRBJ1-1, with D unresolved. The CDR3 length is 13 residues. Trimming left V 6 bases short and J 1 base short, with 9 bases between. The V gene's germline CDR1 is MNHEY and CDR2 SMNVEV (reference sequence). Written as DNA, the CDR3 is TGTGCCAGCAGCCGTGCGGGGAACACTGAAGCTTTCTTT. This translates into CASSRAGNTEAFF.

The chain uses TRBV15 and TRBJ1-4, with D unclear. The CDR3 has 14 amino acids. V lost 5 bases and J lost 5, with 12 bases in between. Germline assignment: CDR1 LNHNV and CDR2 YYDKDF (reference sequence). CDR3 nucleotides: TGTGCCACCAGCCAGTTCGAGGAAAATGAAAAACTGTTTTTT. Its protein product is CATSQFEENEKLFF. The whole variable domain, filled in from reference TRBV15 and TRBJ1-4, reads DAMVIQNPRYQVTQFGKPVTLSCSQTLNHNVMYWYQQKSSQAPKLLFHYYDKDFNNEADTPDNFQSRRPNTSFCFLDIRSPGLGDTAMYLCATSQFEENEKLFFGSGTQLSVL.